Sequencing of this T cell receptor beta chain was carried out in a study of T cell responses to AZD1222 COVID-19 vaccine (dated by TCRdb to the early 2020s). Describing the broader study: AZD1222 recipients given second doses at about 4 weeks or at about 12 weeks were pooled, since spike-specific TCR depth and breadth were not found to differ between the two schedules. TCR sequencing covered 230 or so trial participants: about 210 given two doses of AZD1222 and approximately 26 given two doses of MenACWY control vaccine. Trial participants were enrolled into age subgroups of 18-55, 56-69 and 70-plus years, which contained around 150, 28 and 57 TCR-sequenced participants, respectively.

Per the publication, the time point label means: baseline before first vaccination. The vaccinee samples were drawn from two UK trials, COV001 and COV002, one of which was a single-blind randomized controlled phase 2/3 trial testing AZD1222 (ChAdOx1 nCoV-19) in healthy adults. For TCRbeta chain sequencing, PBMC samples were collected from trial participants at day 0 and at day 28 after the second dose. This clone was seen more than once but under ten times. Its recognized antigen is unknown. No qualities accompany the bases; no much larger clone lies one base away. The CDR1 and CDR2 encoded by the germline V gene (reference sequence) are LNHDA and SQIVND. The CDR3 starts with the cysteine, ends with the phenylalanine, and has 15 residues. Only the CDR3 DNA stays, 45 bases, in frame from base 1. V is shortened by 1 base, J by 6 bases, and the region joining them spans 13 bases. The investigation overall reported the following: The vaccine-associated CD4 TCRs covered the entire spike protein, and the dominant responses fell in regions 160-218 and 743-854. Only five to seven AZD1222 recipients were SARS-CoV-2 seropositive at baseline, limiting conclusions about previously exposed vaccinees. Spike-specific TCR breadth and depth rose significantly after two AZD1222 doses compared with day 0 and with MenACWY recipients. In the small 56-69-year group, the increase in depth fell short of significance, most likely because of low power. Reportedly, close to half of the unique spike-specific TCRs recognized epitopes lying outside the regions that are mutated in the B.1.351 and B.1.1.7 variants. Because no day 14 peak-response samples were available, repertoires were characterized only after the peak T cell response. Most participants were white British and females outnumbered males, and the authors suggested that clonal diversity may have been underestimated.

The CDR3 regions of human TCRbeta chains were subjected to immunosequencing. The paper's data handling went like this. Repertoire TCRs were matched against a reference library of SARS-CoV-2-specific TCRs generated with the MIRA antigen-specificity platform. Breadth meant the fraction of unique TCRs that were SARS-CoV-2-associated, whereas depth meant the fraction of total T cells that were SARS-CoV-2-associated. Using the MIRA data, each spike-specific TCR was mapped to the spike region that the TCR reacts to and placed in a CD4 or CD8 class. Log10-transformed breadth and depth values were compared by one-way ANOVA with Sidak's multiple comparisons tests. TCRdb stores this immuneACCESS table with in-frame sequences only. Part of the clones is absent; in the studies checked, under half of the shortfall reflects unresolved V genes, and no reason is known for the rest. V and J calls and clone size are those listed in that table; D and trimming were worked out from the DNA. Across this sample there are about 130,000 clones, with just over 90% seen only once. Clones ranked in the top ten supply 7.5% to 9.5% of the sample.

This material consisted of peripheral blood, taken on day 0 of AZD1222 vaccination. The receptor's source is an adult in good health. The V gene is TRBV19 and the J gene is TRBJ2-1; the D segment could be TRBD2, given 5 matching bases. Here is the DNA: TGTGCCAGTAGTATAGGGCTAGCTCGCCGCAATGAGCAGTTCTTC. Its product reads: CASSIGLARRNEQFF.